The source of this T cell receptor (beta chain) is a study of response to subunit inactivated influenza vaccine. V was cut by 3 bases and J by 7 bases, with 13 bases left in between. The CDR3 is 15 amino acids. CDR1 and CDR2 (germline): MNHEY, SVGAGI. TCRdb re-called the RT-PCR reads through MiXCR, storing one row per CDR3 protein. This sample yields 860,000 or so distinct CDR3 sequences, of which around 20% are seen a single time; more than 8.5% belongs to the top ten. Broader study findings: The study's authors posited that every seasonal influenza vaccination enlists few new T cells.

As concerns this clonotype: Its antigen is not identified.

The sequencing used PBMCs from blood, collected roughly 5 days after vaccination. The receptor comes from a man aged 50 to 59 who received an inactivated influenza vaccine. The rearrangement links TRBV6-5 to TRBJ1-6, with D hard to call. This CDR3 is CASSYAWVENSPLHF. CDR3 nucleotides: TGTGCCAGCAGTTATGCCTGGGTTGAGAATTCACCCCTCCACTTT.